This T cell receptor (beta chain) was recorded in a study of shared clonotypes between healthy human individuals. Points from the study as a whole: Generation probabilities of non-shared clonotypes were lower (relative to those shared by all four donors).

The authors' processing: Because ImmunoSEQ provided only junction sequences with no quality scores, the filtering differed. Some clones are missing from TCRdb's copy, which holds only in-frame ones; the method was immunoSEQ multiplex PCR. D and trimming were read from the DNA, whereas the V and J calls and clone size are those reported in that table. The table has about 2.4 million clones, 90% to 95% seen once; the top ten hold about 0.34%. Remarks on this clone: Its antigen is still unknown.

This TCR was recovered from a man younger than 30 in good health. Some clones in this sample may be carry-over from other donors' samples. The sequenced sample consisted of naive CD4+ T cells from PBMCs. Subset denoted: CD45RA+ positively selected.

CDR3 protein: CASIPFSGNTEAFF. The CDR3 DNA sequence: TGTGCCAGCATACCCTTTTCGGGGAACACTGAAGCTTTCTTT. The chain links TRBV7-9 to TRBJ1-1; D ambiguous. Germline V gives CDR1 SEHNR, CDR2 FQNEAQ (reference sequence). Trimming removed 7 bases at V and 1 base at J, with 13 bases between. CDR3 size: 14 residues.